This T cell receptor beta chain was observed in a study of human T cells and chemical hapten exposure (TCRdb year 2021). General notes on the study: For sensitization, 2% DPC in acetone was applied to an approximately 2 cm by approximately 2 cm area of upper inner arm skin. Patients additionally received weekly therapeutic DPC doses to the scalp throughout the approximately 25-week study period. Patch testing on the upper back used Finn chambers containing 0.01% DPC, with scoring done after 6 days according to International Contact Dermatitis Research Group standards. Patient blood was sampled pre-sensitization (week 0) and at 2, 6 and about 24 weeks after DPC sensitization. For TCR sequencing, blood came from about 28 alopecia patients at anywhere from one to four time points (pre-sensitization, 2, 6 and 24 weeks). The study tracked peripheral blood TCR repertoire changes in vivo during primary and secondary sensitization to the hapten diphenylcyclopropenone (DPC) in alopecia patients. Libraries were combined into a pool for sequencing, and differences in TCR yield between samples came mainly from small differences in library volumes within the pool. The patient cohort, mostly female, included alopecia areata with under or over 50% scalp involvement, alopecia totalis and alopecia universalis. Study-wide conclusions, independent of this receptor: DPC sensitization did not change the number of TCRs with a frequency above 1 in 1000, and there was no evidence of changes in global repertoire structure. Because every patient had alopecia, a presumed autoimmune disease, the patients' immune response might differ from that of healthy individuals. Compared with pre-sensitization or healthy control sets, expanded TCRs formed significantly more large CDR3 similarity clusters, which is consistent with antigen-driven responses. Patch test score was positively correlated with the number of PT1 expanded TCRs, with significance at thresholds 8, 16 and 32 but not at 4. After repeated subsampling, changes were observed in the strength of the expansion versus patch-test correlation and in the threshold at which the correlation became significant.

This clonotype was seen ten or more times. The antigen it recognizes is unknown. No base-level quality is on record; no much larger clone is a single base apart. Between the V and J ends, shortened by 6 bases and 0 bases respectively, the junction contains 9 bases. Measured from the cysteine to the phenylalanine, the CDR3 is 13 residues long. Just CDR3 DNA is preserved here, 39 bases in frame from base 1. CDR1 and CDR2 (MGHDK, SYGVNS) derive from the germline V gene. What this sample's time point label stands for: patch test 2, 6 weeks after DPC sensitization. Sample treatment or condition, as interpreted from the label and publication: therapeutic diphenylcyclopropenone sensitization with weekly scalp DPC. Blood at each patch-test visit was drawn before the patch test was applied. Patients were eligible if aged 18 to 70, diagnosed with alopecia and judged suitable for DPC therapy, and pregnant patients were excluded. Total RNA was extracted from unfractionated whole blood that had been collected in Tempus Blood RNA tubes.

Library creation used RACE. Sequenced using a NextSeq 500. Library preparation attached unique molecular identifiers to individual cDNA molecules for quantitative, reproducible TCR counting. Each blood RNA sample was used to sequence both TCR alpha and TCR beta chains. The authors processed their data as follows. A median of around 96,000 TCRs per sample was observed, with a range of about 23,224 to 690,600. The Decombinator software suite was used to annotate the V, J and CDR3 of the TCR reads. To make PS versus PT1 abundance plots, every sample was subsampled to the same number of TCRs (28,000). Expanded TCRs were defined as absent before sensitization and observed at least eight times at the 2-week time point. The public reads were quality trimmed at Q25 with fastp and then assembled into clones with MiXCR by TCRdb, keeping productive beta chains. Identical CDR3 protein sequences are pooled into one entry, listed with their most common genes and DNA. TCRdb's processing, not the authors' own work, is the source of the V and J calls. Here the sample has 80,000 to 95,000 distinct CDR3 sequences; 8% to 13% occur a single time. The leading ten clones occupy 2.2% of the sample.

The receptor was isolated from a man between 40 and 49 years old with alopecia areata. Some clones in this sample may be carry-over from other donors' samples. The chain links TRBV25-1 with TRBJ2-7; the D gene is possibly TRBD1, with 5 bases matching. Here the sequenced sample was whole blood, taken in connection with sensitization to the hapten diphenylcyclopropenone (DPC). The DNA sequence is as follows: TGTGCCAGCAGACCGGACAACTCCTACGAGCAGTACTTC. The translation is CASRPDNSYEQYF.